This TCR beta chain is drawn from a study of Ad26.COV2.S vaccination and SARS-CoV-2 variants. Whole-study context: Intramuscularly, Ad26.COV2.S was given either once or twice, 56 days apart.

Trimming left V 0 bases short and J 0 bases short, with 12 bases between. CDR3 length: 16 residues. Germline CDR1 LNHNV, CDR2 YYDKDF (reference sequence). TCRdb's copy holds only in-frame clones and misses some; the assay was immunoSEQ multiplex PCR. The sample lists around 420,000 clones, roughly 90% occurring once. Treatment reported: some 20 received Ad26.COV2.S at low or high dose, single or two shots; about 5 received placebo; per-sample allocation not given. Samples analyzed were those drawn on day 63 after the first vaccine or placebo injection. The material sequenced was peripheral blood, taken in a trial of Ad26.COV2.S vaccine versus placebo. The J gene is TRBJ2-7, the V gene TRBV15; D call uncertain. The clonotype originates from a person aged 18-65 years who received the Ad26.COV2.S COVID-19 vaccine or a placebo. The CDR3 spells CATSRDLGGSSYEQYF. The CDR3 DNA follows: TGTGCCACCAGCAGAGATCTGGGCGGCAGCTCCTACGAGCAGTACTTC.